This TCR beta chain was sequenced for a study of beta chain features in type 1 diabetes. Across the whole study: Patients did not differ from healthy donors in age, gender or cell yield. All samples combined gave about 100 million sorted cells for examination. Findings and caveats of the study: cDNA-based sequencing might over-represent cells highly expressing TCR. Across patients, naive, central memory and Treg TCRB repertoires exhibited apparently greater similarity than was observed across healthy donors.

V dropped 4 bases and J dropped 0 bases, with 13 bases sitting between them. The CDR3 extends over 16 amino acids. Germline CDR1 and CDR2: SGHVS and FQNEAQ. Since all of the isolated RNA was reverse transcribed, expressed TCRB transcripts were what got sequenced. Method: immunoSEQ multiplex PCR; TCRdb's copy keeps in-frame clones and lacks some. The sample includes about 320,000 clones, roughly 15% of them seen just once. This clone was detected a few times. Its cognate antigen is unknown. The sequence was obtained from a man aged 30 to 39 in good health. The rearrangement joins TRBV7-8 to TRBJ1-3, with unresolved D. Sample: central memory CD4+ T cells from blood. The CDR3 here is CASSSRGVNSGNTIYF. The CDR3 DNA sequence: TGTGCCAGCAGCTCCCGTGGAGTGAACTCTGGAAACACCATATATTTT.